A selection of T cell receptor beta chains follows, all from one sample in a study of T cells after yellow fever vaccination. TCRdb processed the 5' RACE reads anew with MiXCR; each CDR3 protein has one entry. The sample records 300,000 to 400,000 distinct CDR3 sequences, about 10% being singletons. The input for sequencing was CD4+ T cells sorted from PBMCs, taken 45 days after the yellow fever booster vaccination. Receptors originate from a man aged 18-30 years who received the YFV17D yellow fever vaccine. Both conserved end residues are part of each CDR3. Each record gives: clone size, D gene, J gene, V gene, CDR3 DNA, CDR3 protein. D genes are given only for firm matches. A clone size is listed for some rows: how often the clone was seen (once, few, many), or a class if it is expanded.

NA	NA	TRBJ1-2	TRBV7-3	TGTGCCAGCAGCTTAATGCCGATAGCTAACTATGGCTACACCTTC	CASSLMPIANYGYTF
few	NA	TRBJ2-7	TRBV7-6	TGTGCCAGCAGCTTAGTATCGGGGGCCTCCTACGAGCAGTACTTC	CASSLVSGASYEQYF
few	TRBD2	TRBJ2-1	TRBV6-5	TGTGCCAGCAGTTACTTCGGTGCGGGGGGCAATGAGCAGTTCTTC	CASSYFGAGGNEQFF
NA	NA	TRBJ1-3	TRBV7-3	TGTGCCAGCAGCCAGCAAGCGGGACCTGGAAACACCATATATTTT	CASSQQAGPGNTIYF
NA	NA	TRBJ2-7	TRBV18	TGTGCCAGCTCACCCCGCGAGGGAAGCTCCTACGAGCAGTACTTC	CASSPREGSSYEQYF
few	NA	TRBJ1-1	TRBV15	TGTGCCACCAGCCCCCGTCTGCTGAACACTGAAGCTTTCTTT	CATSPRLLNTEAFF
few	TRBD1	TRBJ1-4	TRBV7-9	TGTGCCAGCAGCTTGACAGGGAAGAATGAAAAACTGTTTTTT	CASSLTGKNEKLFF
few	NA	TRBJ1-1	TRBV30	TGTGCCTGGAGGGCGTCGTCCCTCGCGGCTTTCTTT	CAWRASSLAAFF
few	NA	TRBJ1-1	TRBV6-5	TGTGCCAGCAGTTCCCCGAGGGGAAAAGCTTTCTTT	CASSSPRGKAFF
NA	NA	TRBJ1-6	TRBV5-1	TGCGCCAGCAGCTCAGGGGTTCCTCGTTCACCCCTCCACTTT	CASSSGVPRSPLHF
many	NA	TRBJ1-1	TRBV29-1	TGCAGCGTTGTTAGGGAACCGAACACTGAAGCTTTCTTT	CSVVREPNTEAFF
few	TRBD2	TRBJ2-3	TRBV23-1	TGCGCCAGCACCAACGACAGGCGGGAGGGGACAGATACGCAGTATTTT	CASTNDRREGTDTQYF
NA	NA	TRBJ2-7	TRBV18	TGTGCCAGCTCAGCGGGGAGCTCCTACGAGCAGTACTTC	CASSAGSSYEQYF
NA	NA	TRBJ2-3	TRBV10-1	TGCGCCAGCTCCGCCGAGGGCACAGATACGCAGTATTTT	CASSAEGTDTQYF
many	NA	TRBJ2-1	TRBV5-1	TGCGCCAGCAGCGAGCAGCGGAGCTCCTACAATGAGCAGTTCTTC	CASSEQRSSYNEQFF
many	NA	TRBJ2-3	TRBV5-1	TGCGCCAGCAGCTTGCTAGGGCAGGGAGGAGATACGCAGTATTTT	CASSLLGQGGDTQYF
few	TRBD1	TRBJ1-1	TRBV20-1	TGCAGTGCTCCCAAGGACAGGGCAATCAGGGCTGAAGCTTTCTTT	CSAPKDRAIRAEAFF
few	NA	TRBJ1-1	TRBV20-1	TGCAGTGCTCCCGGTGGGGGGCTCGGCACTGAAGCTTTCTTT	CSAPGGGLGTEAFF
NA	NA	TRBJ2-1	TRBV11-2	TGTGCCAGCAGCTTAGGCCGCCGCTCCTACAATGAGCAGTTCTTC	CASSLGRRSYNEQFF
NA	NA	TRBJ2-7	TRBV7-2	TGTGCCAGCAGCTCCTGGCCGGCTTCGGATTACGAGCAGTACTTC	CASSSWPASDYEQYF
few	TRBD1	TRBJ2-2	TRBV7-3	TGTGCCAGCAGCGCTACGACAGGGGCCGGGGAGCTGTTTTTT	CASSATTGAGELFF
NA	TRBD1	TRBJ2-3	TRBV7-2	TGTGCCAGCAGCTTCCCGACAGGGGTCACAGATACGCAGTATTTT	CASSFPTGVTDTQYF
NA	NA	TRBJ2-7	TRBV6-6	TGTGCCAGCAGTTCCAAGGACAGCTACGAGCAGTACTTC	CASSSKDSYEQYF
many	TRBD2	TRBJ2-3	TRBV29-1	TGCAGCGTTGCGAGTAGCGGGGGTGATACGCAGTATTTT	CSVASSGGDTQYF
NA	NA	TRBJ2-2	TRBV20-1	TGCAGTGCTAGCCGCGTCGCCGGGGAGCTGTTTTTT	CSASRVAGELFF
NA	NA	TRBJ2-7	TRBV18	TGTGCCAGCTCCCATTCCCGGGGGGCTCGGGGTGAGCAGTACTTC	CASSHSRGARGEQYF
NA	NA	TRBJ2-5	TRBV28	TGTGCCAGCAGTAGACAGGTTGAGACCCAGTACTTC	CASSRQVETQYF
few	TRBD2	TRBJ2-3	TRBV6-2/TRBV6-3	TGTGCCAGCAGTTACTCGAGCCTAGCGGGGGTATCACAGTATTTT	CASSYSSLAGVSQYF
few	NA	TRBJ2-5	TRBV7-2	TGTGCCAGCAGCTTAGCCTTGTTCGGCGGCCTGGAGGAAGAGACCCAGTACTTC	CASSLALFGGLEEETQYF
NA	TRBD1	TRBJ2-2	TRBV5-1	TGCGCCAGCAGCTCCGGGACAGGGCCGGCCGGGGAGCTGTTTTTT	CASSSGTGPAGELFF
many	NA	TRBJ1-1	TRBV30	TGTGCCTGGAGTGGTCCTCCTAACAGGATTGGAGCTTTCTTT	CAWSGPPNRIGAFF
NA	TRBD1	TRBJ1-2	TRBV4-1	TGCGCCAGCAGCCAAGGACAGGGGGCCATCGGTGGCTACACCTTC	CASSQGQGAIGGYTF
NA	NA	TRBJ2-4	TRBV7-8	TGTGCCAGCAGCTTAATAGACAGCCGAGGGAGAAACATTCAGTACTTC	CASSLIDSRGRNIQYF
NA	TRBD1	TRBJ1-5	TRBV5-6	TGTGCCAGCAGCTCATCTACAGGGGGGACGCCCCAGCATTTT	CASSSSTGGTPQHF
many	TRBD2	TRBJ2-2	TRBV4-1	TGCGCCAGCAGCCCAGGGCCTATAGCGGGGGGGCCGAACAGCGGGGAGCTGTTTTTT	CASSPGPIAGGPNSGELFF
few	TRBD1	TRBJ2-1	TRBV25-1	TGTGCCAGCAGTGAACCCCAGGGGGCGCGTGAGCAGTTCTTC	CASSEPQGAREQFF